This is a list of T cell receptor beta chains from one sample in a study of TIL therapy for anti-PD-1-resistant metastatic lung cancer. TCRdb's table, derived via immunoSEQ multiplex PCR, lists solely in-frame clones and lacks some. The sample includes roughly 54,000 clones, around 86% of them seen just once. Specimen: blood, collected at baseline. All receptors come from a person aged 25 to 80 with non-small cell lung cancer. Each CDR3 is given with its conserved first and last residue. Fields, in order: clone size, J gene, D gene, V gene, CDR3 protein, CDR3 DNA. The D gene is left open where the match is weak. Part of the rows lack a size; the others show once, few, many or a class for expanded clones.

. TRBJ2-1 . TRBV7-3 CASSSTGILASNEQFF TGTGCCAGCAGCTCGACAGGAATCCTCGCCTCCAATGAGCAGTTCTTC
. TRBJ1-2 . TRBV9 CASSPGSAGGYTF TGTGCCAGCAGCCCCGGTTCCGCGGGGGGCTACACCTTC
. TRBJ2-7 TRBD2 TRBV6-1 CASSGGLAVTPTYEQYF TGTGCCAGCAGTGGGGGACTAGCGGTCACACCCACCTACGAGCAGTACTTC
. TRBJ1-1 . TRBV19 CASSIDRPAEAFF TGTGCCAGTAGTATAGATCGTCCTGCTGAAGCTTTCTTT
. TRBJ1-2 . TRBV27 CASSLSAGWVDRVSNYGYTF TGTGCCAGCAGTTTATCTGCTGGGTGGGTCGACAGAGTTTCTAACTATGGCTACACCTTC
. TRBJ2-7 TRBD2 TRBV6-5 CASTPTSGAPYEQYF TGTGCCAGCACCCCGACTAGCGGGGCGCCCTACGAGCAGTACTTC
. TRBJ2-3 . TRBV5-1 CASSLEGGSTDTQYF TGCGCCAGCAGCTTGGAGGGGGGCAGCACAGATACGCAGTATTTT
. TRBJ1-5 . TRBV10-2 CASSEPGPFNQPQHF TGCGCCAGCAGTGAGCCAGGGCCTTTCAATCAGCCCCAGCATTTT
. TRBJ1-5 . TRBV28 CASSRQGNNQPQHF TGTGCCAGCAGTCGTCAGGGGAACAATCAGCCCCAGCATTTT
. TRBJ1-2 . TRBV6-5 CASSPTVSSYGYTF TGTGCCAGCAGTCCTACAGTGTCTAGCTATGGCTACACCTTC
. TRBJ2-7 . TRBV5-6 CASSSMGEQYF TGTGCCAGCAGCTCGATGGGAGAGCAGTACTTC
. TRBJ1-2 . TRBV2 CASSRGRGDYGYTF TGTGCCAGCAGCCGGGGGCGGGGGGACTATGGCTACACCTTC
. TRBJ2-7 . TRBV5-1 CASSQTLGSYEQYF TGCGCCAGCAGCCAGACCTTGGGATCCTACGAGCAGTACTTC
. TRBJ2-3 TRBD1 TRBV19 CATAGTGTDTQYF TGTGCCACCGCCGGGACAGGGACAGATACGCAGTATTTT
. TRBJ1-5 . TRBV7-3 CASSLDPNQPQHF TGTGCCAGCAGCTTAGATCCGAATCAGCCCCAGCATTTT
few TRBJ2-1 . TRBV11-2 CASTQRGGRGYNEQFF TGTGCCAGCACCCAAAGGGGCGGCCGAGGGTACAATGAGCAGTTCTTC
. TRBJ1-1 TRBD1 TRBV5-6 CASSLPGTVNTEAFF TGTGCCAGCAGCTTACCAGGGACAGTGAACACTGAAGCTTTCTTT
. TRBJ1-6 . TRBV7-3 CASRADSDSPLHF TGTGCCAGCCGCGCTGACAGTGATTCACCCCTCCACTTT
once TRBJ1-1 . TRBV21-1 CASSKGWTGQEENTEAFF TGTGCCAGCAGCAAAGGGTGGACAGGGCAGGAGGAGAACACTGAAGCTTTCTTT
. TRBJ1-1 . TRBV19 CASSIVPTAFAFF TGTGCCAGTAGTATAGTCCCAACAGCGTTCGCTTTCTTT
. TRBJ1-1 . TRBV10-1 CASSESLNTEAFF TGCGCCAGCAGTGAGTCGTTGAACACTGAAGCTTTCTTT
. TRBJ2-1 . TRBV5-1 CASSLGRVGEQFF TGCGCCAGCAGCTTGGGCAGGGTCGGTGAGCAGTTCTTC